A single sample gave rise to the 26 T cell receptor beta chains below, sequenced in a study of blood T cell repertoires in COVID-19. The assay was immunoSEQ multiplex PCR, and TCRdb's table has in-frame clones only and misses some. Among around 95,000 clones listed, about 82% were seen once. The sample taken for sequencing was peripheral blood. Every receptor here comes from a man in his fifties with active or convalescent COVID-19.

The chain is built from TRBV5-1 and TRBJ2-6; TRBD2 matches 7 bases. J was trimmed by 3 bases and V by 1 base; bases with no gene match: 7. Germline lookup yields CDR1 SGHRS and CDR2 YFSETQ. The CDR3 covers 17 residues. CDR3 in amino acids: CASSLFAGAGGANVLTF. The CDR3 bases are TGCGCCAGCAGCTTGTTTGCGGGAGCAGGTGGGGCCAACGTCCTGACTTTC.

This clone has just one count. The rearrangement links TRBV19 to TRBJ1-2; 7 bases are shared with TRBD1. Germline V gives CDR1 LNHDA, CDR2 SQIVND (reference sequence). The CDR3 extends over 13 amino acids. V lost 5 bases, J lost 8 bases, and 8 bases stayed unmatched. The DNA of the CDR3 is TGTGCCAGTAGTCCCGGGACACAGGGGGGCTACACCTTC. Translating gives CASSPGTQGGYTF.

The CDR3 coding sequence is TGTGCCAGCAGTCCCCGGACTAGCGGGATTGGGACCCAGTACTTC. It codes for CASSPRTSGIGTQYF. This chain uses TRBV6-2 or TRBV6-3 with TRBJ2-5; 12 bases align to TRBD2. V shed 5 bases and J 7 bases; nucleotides not matched to a gene: 8. The CDR3 has 15 residues. Germline values: CDR1 MNHEY, CDR2 SVGEGT.

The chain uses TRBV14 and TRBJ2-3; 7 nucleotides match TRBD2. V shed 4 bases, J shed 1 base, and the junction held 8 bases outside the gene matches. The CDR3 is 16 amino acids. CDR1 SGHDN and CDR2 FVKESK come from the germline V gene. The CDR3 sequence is CASSPGPSGGTDTQYF. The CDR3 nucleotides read TGTGCCAGCAGCCCCGGACCAAGCGGGGGCACAGATACGCAGTATTTT.

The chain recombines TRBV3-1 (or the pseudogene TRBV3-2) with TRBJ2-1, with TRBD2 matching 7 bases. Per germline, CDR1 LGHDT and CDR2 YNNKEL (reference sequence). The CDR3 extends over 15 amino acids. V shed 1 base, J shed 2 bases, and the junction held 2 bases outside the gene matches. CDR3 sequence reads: CASSQVAGAYNEQFF. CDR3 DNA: TGTGCCAGCAGCCAAGTTGCGGGAGCCTACAATGAGCAGTTCTTC.

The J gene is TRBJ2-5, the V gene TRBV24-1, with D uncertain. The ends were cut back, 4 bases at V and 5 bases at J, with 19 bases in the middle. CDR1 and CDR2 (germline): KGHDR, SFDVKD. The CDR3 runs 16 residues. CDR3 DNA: TGTGCCACCAGTGACCACACCGGGTCAGCCTTGGAGACCCAGTACTTC. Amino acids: CATSDHTGSALETQYF.

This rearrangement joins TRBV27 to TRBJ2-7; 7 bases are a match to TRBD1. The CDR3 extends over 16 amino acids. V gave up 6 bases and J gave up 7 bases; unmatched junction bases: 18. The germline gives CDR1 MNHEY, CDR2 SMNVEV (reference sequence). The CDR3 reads CASSQRRGQERREQYF. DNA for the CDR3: TGTGCCAGCAGCCAAAGGAGAGGACAGGAGCGCCGGGAGCAGTACTTC.

The CDR3 protein is CATSDTVVPGTGELFF. The CDR3 DNA reads as TGTGCCACCAGTGACACGGTAGTACCGGGGACCGGGGAGCTGTTTTTT. The rearrangement joins TRBV24-1 to TRBJ2-2; D is perhaps TRBD2 (5 bases). Germline V gene lookup returns CDR1 KGHDR and CDR2 SFDVKD. The CDR3 contains 16 residues. V was pared by 4 bases and J by 5 bases, with 16 bases between.

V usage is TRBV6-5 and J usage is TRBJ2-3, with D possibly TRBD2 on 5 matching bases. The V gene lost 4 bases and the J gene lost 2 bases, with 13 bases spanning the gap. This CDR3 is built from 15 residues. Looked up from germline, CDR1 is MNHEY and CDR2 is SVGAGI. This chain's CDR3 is CASSSLRVYTDTQYF. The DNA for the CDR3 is TGTGCCAGCAGTTCCTTGCGGGTGTACACAGATACGCAGTATTTT.

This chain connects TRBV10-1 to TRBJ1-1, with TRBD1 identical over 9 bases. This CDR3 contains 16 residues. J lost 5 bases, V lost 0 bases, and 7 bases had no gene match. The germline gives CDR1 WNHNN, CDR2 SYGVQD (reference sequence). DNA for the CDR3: TGCGCCAGCAGTGAGTCGGTGACCGGGACAGGGACTGAAGCTTTCTTT. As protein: CASSESVTGTGTEAFF.

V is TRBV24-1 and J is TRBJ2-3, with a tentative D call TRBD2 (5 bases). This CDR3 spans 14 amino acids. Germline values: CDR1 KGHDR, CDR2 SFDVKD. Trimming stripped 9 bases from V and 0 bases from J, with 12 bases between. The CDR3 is CATEGRGSTDTQYF. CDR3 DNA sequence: TGTGCCACCGAGGGCAGAGGGAGCACAGATACGCAGTATTTT.

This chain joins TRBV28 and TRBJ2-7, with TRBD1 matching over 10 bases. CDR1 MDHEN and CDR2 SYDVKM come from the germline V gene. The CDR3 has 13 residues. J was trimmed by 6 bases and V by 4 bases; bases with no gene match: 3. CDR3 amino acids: CASSSGTGVEQYF. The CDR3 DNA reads TGTGCCAGCAGTTCCGGGACAGGGGTCGAGCAGTACTTC.

CDR3 in DNA: TGTGCCACCAGAGACTACAGGGGGGGAACTGAAGCTTTCTTT. Amino acid sequence: CATRDYRGGTEAFF. This chain uses TRBV24-1 with TRBJ1-1, with 8 nucleotides matching TRBD1. Germline CDR1 and CDR2: KGHDR and SFDVKD. With V trimmed by 7 bases and J by 5 bases, 8 bases remained unmatched. The CDR3 covers 14 residues.

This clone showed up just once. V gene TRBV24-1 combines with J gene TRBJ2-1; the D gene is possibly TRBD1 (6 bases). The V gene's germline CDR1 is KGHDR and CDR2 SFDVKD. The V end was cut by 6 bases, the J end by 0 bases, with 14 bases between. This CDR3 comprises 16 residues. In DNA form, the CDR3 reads TGTGCCACCAGTTCGGTCAGGGGAAGCTCCTACAATGAGCAGTTCTTC. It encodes CATSSVRGSSYNEQFF.

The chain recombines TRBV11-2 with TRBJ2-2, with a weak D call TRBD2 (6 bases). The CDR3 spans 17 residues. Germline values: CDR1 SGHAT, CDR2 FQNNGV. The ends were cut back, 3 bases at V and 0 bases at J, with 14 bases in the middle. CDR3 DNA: TGTGCCAGCAGCTTGTATTGGGTAGCGGCGAACACCGGGGAGCTGTTTTTT. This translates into CASSLYWVAANTGELFF.

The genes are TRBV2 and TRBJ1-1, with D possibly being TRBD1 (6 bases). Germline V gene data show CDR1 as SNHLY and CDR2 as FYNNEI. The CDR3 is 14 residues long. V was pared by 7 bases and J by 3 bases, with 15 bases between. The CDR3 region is CASKTGFMDTEAFF. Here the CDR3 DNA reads TGTGCCAGCAAAACAGGGTTCATGGACACTGAAGCTTTCTTT.

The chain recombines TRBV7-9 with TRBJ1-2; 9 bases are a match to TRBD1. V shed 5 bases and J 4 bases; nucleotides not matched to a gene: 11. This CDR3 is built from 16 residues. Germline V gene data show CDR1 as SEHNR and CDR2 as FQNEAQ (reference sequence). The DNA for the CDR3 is TGTGCCAGCAGCCCCAGCGGGACAGGGAATGGCTATGGCTACACCTTC. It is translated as CASSPSGTGNGYGYTF.

Here the CDR3 DNA reads TGTGCCAGTAGTATTTATGGGACAAGGCGTAATTCACCCCTCCACTTT. Translation: CASSIYGTRRNSPLHF. V is TRBV19 and J is TRBJ1-6, with D maybe TRBD1 (6 bases). Looked up from germline, CDR1 is LNHDA and CDR2 is SQIVND (reference sequence). V lost 3 bases to trimming and J lost 6 bases, with 15 bases between them. The CDR3 runs to 16 residues.

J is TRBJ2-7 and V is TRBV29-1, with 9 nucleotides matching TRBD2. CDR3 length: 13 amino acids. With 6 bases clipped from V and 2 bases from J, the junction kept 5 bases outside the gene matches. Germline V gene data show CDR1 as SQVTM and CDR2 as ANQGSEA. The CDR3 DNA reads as TGCAGCGTAATGACTAGCGGAGCCTACGAGCAGTACTTC. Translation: CSVMTSGAYEQYF.

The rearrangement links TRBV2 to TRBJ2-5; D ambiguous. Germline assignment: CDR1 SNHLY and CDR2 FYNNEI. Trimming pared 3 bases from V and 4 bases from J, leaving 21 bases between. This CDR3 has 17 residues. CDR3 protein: CASSDPSGGLTPETQYF. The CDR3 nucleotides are TGTGCCAGCAGTGACCCCTCAGGTGGCCTAACCCCAGAGACCCAGTACTTC.

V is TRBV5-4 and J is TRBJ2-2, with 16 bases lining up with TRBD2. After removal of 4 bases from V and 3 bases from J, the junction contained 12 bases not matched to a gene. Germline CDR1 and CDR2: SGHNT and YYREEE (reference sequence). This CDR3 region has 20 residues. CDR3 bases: TGTGCCAGCAGCCGAAACCAGGGACTAGCGGGAGGGCTGGACACCGGGGAGCTGTTTTTT. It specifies CASSRNQGLAGGLDTGELFF. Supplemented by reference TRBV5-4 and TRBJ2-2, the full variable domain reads ETGVTQSPTHLIKTRGQQVTLRCSSQSGHNTVSWYQQALGQGPQFIFQYYREEENGRGNFPPRFSGLQFPNYSSELNVNALELDDSALYLCASSRNQGLAGGLDTGELFFGEGSRLTVL.

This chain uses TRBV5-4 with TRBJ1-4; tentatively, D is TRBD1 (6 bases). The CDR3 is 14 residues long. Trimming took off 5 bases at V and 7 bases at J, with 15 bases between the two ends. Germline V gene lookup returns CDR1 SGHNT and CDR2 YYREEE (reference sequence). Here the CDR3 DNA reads TGTGCCAGCAGTCCAGGGGCATGGGGTGAAAAACTGTTTTTT. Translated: CASSPGAWGEKLFF.

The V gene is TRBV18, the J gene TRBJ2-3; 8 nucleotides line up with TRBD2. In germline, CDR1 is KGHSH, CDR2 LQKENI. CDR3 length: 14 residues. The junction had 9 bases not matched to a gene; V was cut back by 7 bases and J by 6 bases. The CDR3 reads CASLAGQLGDTQYF. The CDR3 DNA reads TGTGCCAGCTTAGCGGGGCAGCTCGGGGATACGCAGTATTTT.

CDR3 bases: TGTGCCATCAGTGAGTCGATGACTAGCGGAAGCACAGATACGCAGTATTTT. This codes for CAISESMTSGSTDTQYF. The genes are TRBV10-3 and TRBJ2-3, with 9 positions matching TRBD2. Trimming removed 0 bases from V and 0 bases from J; junction bases left unmatched: 4. The CDR3 has 17 amino acids. Germline V gives CDR1 ENHRY, CDR2 SYGVKD.

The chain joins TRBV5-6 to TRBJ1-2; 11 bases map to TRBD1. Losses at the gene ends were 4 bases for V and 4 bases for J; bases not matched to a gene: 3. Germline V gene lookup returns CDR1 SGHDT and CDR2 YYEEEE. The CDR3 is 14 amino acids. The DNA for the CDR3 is TGTGCCAGCAGCGGACAGGGGGCCCCCTATGGCTACACCTTC. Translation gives CASSGQGAPYGYTF.

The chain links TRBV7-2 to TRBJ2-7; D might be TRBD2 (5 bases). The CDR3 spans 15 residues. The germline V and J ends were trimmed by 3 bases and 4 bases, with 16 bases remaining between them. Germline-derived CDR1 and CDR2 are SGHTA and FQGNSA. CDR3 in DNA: TGTGCCAGCAGCTTTGATACTACCTCGGGGTACGAGCAGTACTTC. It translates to CASSFDTTSGYEQYF.